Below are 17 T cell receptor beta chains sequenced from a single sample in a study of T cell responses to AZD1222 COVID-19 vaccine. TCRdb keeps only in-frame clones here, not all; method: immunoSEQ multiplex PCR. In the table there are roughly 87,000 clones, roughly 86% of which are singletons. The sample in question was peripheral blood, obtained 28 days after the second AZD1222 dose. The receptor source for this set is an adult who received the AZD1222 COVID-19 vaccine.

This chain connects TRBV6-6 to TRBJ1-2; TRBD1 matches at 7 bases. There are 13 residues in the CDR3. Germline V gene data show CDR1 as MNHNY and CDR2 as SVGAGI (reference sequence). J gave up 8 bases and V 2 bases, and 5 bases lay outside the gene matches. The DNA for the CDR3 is TGTGCCAGCAGTTACGACAGGGAGGGCGGCTACACCTTC. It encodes CASSYDREGGYTF.

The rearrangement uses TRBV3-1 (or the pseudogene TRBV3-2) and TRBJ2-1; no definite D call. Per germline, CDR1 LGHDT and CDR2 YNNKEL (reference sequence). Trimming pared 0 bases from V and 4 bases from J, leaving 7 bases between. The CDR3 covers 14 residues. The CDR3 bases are TGTGCCAGCAGCCAAGAACAACTATACAATGAGCAGTTCTTC. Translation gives CASSQEQLYNEQFF.

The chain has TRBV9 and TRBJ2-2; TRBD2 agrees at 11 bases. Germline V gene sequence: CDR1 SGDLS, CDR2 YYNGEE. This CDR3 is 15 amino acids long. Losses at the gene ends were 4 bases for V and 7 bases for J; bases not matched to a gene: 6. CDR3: CASSKLAGEGGELFF. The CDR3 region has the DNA TGTGCCAGCAGCAAACTAGCGGGAGAAGGCGGGGAGCTGTTTTTT.

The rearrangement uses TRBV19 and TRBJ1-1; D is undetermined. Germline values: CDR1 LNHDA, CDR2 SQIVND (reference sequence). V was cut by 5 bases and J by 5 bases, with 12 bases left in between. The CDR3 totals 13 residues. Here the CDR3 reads CASSWPKGTEAFF. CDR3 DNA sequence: TGTGCCAGTAGTTGGCCTAAGGGAACTGAAGCTTTCTTT.

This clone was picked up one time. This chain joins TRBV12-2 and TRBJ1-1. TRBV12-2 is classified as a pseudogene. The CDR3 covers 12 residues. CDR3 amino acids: CASRGENTEAFF. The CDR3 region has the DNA TGTGCAAGTCGGGGGGAGAACACTGAAGCTTTCTTT.

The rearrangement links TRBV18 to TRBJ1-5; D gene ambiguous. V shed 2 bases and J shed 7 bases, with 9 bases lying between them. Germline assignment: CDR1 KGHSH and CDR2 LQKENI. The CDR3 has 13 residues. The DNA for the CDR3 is TGTGCCAGCTCACCATCTCTCGAGCAGCCCCAGCATTTT. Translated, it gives CASSPSLEQPQHF.

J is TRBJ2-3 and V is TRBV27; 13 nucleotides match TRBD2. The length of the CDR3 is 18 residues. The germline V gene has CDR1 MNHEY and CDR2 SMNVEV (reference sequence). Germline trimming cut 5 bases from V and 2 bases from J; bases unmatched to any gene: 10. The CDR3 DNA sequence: TGTGCCAGCAGTCTACTAGCGGGAGGGCCAGGGGACACAGATACGCAGTATTTT. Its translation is CASSLLAGGPGDTDTQYF.

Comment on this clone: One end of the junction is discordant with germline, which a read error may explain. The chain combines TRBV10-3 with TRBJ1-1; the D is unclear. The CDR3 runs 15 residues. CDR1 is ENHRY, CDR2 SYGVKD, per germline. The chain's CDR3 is CAIRESLGRMSEAFF. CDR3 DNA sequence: TGTGCCATCAGGGAGTCTTTGGGTCGGATGTCTGAAGCTTTCTTT.

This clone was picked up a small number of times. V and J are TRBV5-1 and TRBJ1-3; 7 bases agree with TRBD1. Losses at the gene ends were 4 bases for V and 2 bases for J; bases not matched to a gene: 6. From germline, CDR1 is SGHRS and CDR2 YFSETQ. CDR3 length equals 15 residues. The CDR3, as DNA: TGCGCCAGCAGCCAATCGACAGGGACTGGAAACACCATATATTTT. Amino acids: CASSQSTGTGNTIYF.

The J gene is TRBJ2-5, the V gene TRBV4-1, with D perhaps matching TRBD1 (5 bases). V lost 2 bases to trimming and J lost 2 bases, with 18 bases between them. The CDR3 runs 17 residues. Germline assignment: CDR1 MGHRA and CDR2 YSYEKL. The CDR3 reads CASSQRGGRLTQETQYF. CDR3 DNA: TGCGCCAGCAGCCAAAGGGGTGGACGGCTGACACAAGAGACCCAGTACTTC.

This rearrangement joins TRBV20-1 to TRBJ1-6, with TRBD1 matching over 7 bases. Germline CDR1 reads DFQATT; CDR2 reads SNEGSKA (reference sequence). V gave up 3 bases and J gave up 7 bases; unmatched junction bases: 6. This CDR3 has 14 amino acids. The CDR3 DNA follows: TGCAGTGCTAGTCAACCGGGACAGAATTCACCCCTCCACTTT. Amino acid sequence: CSASQPGQNSPLHF.

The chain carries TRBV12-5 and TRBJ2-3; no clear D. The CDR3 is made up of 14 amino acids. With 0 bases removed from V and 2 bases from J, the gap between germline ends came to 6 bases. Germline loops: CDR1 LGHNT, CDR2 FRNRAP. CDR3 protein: CASGLVRHTDTQYF. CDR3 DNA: TGTGCTAGTGGTTTGGTACGACACACAGATACGCAGTATTTT.

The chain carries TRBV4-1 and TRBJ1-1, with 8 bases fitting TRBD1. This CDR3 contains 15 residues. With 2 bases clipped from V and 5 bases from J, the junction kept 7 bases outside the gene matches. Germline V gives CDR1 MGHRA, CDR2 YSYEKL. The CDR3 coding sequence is TGCGCCAGCAGCCAACCTCGGACAGGGAGGACTGAAGCTTTCTTT. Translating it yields CASSQPRTGRTEAFF.

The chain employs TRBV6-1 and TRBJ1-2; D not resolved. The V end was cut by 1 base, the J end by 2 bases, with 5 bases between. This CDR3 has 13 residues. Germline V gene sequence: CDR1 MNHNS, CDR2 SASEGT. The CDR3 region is CASSEEGNYGYTF. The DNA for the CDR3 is TGTGCCAGCAGTGAAGAGGGAAACTATGGCTACACCTTC.

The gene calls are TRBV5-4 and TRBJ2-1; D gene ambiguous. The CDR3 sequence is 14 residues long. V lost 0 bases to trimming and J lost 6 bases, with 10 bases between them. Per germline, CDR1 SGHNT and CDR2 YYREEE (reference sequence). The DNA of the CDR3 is TGTGCCAGCAGCTTGGGGTTTGAGTCCAATGAGCAGTTCTTC. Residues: CASSLGFESNEQFF. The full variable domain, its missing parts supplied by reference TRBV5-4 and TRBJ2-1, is ETGVTQSPTHLIKTRGQQVTLRCSSQSGHNTVSWYQQALGQGPQFIFQYYREEENGRGNFPPRFSGLQFPNYSSELNVNALELDDSALYLCASSLGFESNEQFFGPGTRLTVL.

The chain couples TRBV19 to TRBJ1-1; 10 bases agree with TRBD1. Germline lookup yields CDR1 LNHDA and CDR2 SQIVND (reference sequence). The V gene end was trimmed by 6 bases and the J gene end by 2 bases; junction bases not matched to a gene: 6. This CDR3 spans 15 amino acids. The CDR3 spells CASRLGQGGNTEAFF. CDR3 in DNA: TGTGCCAGTAGGTTAGGACAGGGGGGCAACACTGAAGCTTTCTTT. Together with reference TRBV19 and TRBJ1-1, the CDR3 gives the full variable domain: DGGITQSPKYLFRKEGQNVTLSCEQNLNHDAMYWYRQDPGQGLRLIYYSQIVNDFQKGDIAEGYSVSREKKESFPLTVTSAQKNPTAFYLCASRLGQGGNTEAFFGQGTRLTVV.

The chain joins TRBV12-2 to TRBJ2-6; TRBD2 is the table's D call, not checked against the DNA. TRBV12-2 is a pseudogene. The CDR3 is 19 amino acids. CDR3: CASRLAHLKESSGANVLTF. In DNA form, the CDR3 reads TGTGCAAGTCGCTTAGCGCACCTTAAGGAGAGCTCTGGGGCCAACGTCCTGACTTTC.